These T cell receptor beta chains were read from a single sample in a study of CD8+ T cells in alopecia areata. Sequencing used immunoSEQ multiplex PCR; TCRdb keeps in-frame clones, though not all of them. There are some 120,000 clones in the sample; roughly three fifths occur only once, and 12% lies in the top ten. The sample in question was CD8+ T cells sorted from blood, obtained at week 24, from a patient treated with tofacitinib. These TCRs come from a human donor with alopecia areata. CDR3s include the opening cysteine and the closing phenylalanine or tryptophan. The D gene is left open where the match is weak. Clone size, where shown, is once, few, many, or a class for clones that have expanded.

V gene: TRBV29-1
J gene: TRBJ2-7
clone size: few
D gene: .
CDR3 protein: CSVGVDEQYF
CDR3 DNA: TGCAGCGTTGGGGTCGACGAGCAGTACTTC

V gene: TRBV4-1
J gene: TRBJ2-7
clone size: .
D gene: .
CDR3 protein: CASSQRQEPLYEQYF
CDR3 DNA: TGCGCCAGCAGTCAACGACAGGAACCGCTCTACGAGCAGTACTTC

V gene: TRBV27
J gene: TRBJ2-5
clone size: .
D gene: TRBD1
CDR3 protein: CASSLWTGGETQYF
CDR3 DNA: TGTGCCAGCAGTCTCTGGACAGGGGGAGAGACCCAGTACTTC

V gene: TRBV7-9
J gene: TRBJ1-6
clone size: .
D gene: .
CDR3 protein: CASSLGSPLHF
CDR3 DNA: TGTGCCAGCAGCCTTGGTTCACCCCTCCACTTT

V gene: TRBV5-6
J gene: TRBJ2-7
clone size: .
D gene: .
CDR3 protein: CASRPGFSSYEQYF
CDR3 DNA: TGTGCCAGCAGACCGGGATTTAGCTCCTACGAGCAGTACTTC

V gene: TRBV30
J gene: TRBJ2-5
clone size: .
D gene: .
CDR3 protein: CAWTIPGRKYQETQYF
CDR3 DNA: TGTGCCTGGACGATCCCGGGGAGAAAGTACCAAGAGACCCAGTACTTC

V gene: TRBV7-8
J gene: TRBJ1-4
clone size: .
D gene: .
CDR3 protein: CASSWGEKLFF
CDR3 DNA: TGTGCCAGCAGCTGGGGAGAAAAACTGTTTTTT

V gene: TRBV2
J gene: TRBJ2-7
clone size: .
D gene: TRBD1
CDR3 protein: CASSAHPGQGADYEQYF
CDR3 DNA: TGTGCCAGCAGTGCACACCCGGGACAGGGGGCTGATTACGAGCAGTACTTC

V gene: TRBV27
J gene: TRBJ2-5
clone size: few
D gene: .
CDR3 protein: CASSLYPGVETQYF
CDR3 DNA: TGTGCCAGCAGTTTATATCCAGGGGTAGAGACCCAGTACTTC

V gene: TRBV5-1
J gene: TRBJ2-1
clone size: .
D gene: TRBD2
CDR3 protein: CASSLGRGASNEQFF
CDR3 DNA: TGCGCCAGCAGCTTGGGGCGGGGGGCGAGTAATGAGCAGTTCTTC

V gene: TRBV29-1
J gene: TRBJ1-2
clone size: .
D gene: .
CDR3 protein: CSVDSGQQGYGYTF
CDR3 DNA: TGCAGCGTTGACAGTGGCCAGCAAGGCTATGGCTACACCTTC

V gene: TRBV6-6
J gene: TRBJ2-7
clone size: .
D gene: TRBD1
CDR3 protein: CASSYTGVADEQYF
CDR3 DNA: TGTGCCAGCAGTTACACAGGGGTTGCGGACGAGCAGTACTTC

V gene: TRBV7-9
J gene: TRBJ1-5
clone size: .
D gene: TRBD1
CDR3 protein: CASSLAQTGDQPQHF
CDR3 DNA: TGTGCCAGCAGCTTAGCGCAAACAGGGGATCAGCCCCAGCATTTT

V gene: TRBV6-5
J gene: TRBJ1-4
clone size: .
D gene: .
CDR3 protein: CASSSLGSEKLFF
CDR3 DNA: TGTGCCAGCAGCTCCCTGGGGTCCGAAAAACTGTTTTTT

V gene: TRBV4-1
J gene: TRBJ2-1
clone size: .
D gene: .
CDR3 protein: CASSPRRGDNEQFF
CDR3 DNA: TGCGCCAGCAGCCCCCGTAGGGGAGACAATGAGCAGTTCTTC

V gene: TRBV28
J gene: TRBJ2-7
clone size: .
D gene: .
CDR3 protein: CASTFGESYEQYF
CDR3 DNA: TGTGCCAGCACCTTCGGGGAATCCTACGAGCAGTACTTC

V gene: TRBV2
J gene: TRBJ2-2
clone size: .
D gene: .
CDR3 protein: CASSWTENTGELFF
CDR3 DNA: TGTGCCAGCAGTTGGACGGAGAACACCGGGGAGCTGTTTTTT

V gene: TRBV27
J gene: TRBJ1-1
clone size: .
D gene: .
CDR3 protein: CASSLTSNTEAFF
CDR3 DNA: TGTGCCAGCAGTTTAACAAGCAACACTGAAGCTTTCTTT

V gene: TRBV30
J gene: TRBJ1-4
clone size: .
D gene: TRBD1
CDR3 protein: CAPQRGLGEKLFF
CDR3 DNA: TGTGCCCCCCAGAGGGGGCTTGGTGAAAAACTGTTTTTT

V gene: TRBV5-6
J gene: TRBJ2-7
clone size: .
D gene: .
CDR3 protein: CASSLAETYEQYF
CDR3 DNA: TGTGCCAGCAGCTTGGCTGAGACCTACGAGCAGTACTTC

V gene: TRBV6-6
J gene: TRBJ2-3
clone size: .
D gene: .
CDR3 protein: CASSYELDTQYF
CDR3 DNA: TGTGCCAGCAGTTACGAACTAGATACGCAGTATTTT

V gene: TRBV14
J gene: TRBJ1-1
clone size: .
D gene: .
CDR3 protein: CASSKMGGSGEAFF
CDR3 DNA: TGTGCCAGCAGCAAGATGGGGGGGAGCGGTGAAGCTTTCTTT

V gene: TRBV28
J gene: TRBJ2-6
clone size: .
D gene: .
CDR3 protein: CASSAISGANVLTF
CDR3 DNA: TGTGCCAGCAGTGCAATCTCTGGGGCCAACGTCCTGACTTTC

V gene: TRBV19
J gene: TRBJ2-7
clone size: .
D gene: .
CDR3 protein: CASSSPTYSYEQYF
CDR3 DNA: TGTGCCAGTAGTTCCCCTACATACAGTTACGAGCAGTACTTC

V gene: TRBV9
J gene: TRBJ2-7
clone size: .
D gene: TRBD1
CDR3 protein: CASSVEGTGYEQYF
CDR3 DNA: TGTGCCAGCAGCGTAGAGGGGACAGGGTACGAGCAGTACTTC

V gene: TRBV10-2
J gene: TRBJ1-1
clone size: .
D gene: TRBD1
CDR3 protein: CASSEFGTGDTEAFF
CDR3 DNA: TGCGCCAGCAGTGAGTTTGGGACAGGGGACACTGAAGCTTTCTTT

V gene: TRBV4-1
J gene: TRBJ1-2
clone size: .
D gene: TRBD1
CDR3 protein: CASSQGDRANYGYTF
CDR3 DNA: TGCGCCAGCAGCCAAGGGGACAGGGCCAACTATGGCTACACCTTC

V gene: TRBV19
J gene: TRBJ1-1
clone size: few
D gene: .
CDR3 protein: CASSIVPGGNTEAFF
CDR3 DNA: TGTGCCAGTAGTATAGTCCCCGGAGGGAACACTGAAGCTTTCTTT

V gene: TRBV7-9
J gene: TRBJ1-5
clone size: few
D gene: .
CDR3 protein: CASSLGSEYSNQPQHF
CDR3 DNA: TGTGCCAGCAGCTTAGGATCGGAATATAGCAATCAGCCCCAGCATTTT